This is a list of T cell receptor beta chains from one sample in a study of breast tumors, draining lymph nodes, adjacent tissues. TCRdb passed the multiplex PCR reads through MiXCR, listing each CDR3 protein once. The sample includes about 47,000 distinct CDR3 sequences, roughly 23% of them seen just once. Input material: breast tumor tissue. Receptors originate from a female donor with breast cancer. Some clones in this sample may be carry-over from other donors' samples. CDR3s include the opening cysteine and the closing phenylalanine or tryptophan. Some rows have no size entry. The others give once, few or many, or a class for an expanded clone.

V | size | CDR3
TRBV30 | - | CAWSVDREGGADTQYF
TRBV7-9 | - | CASSLGVEDGF
TRBV19 | medium-sized | CASSWGPNYNSPLHF
TRBV5-1 | many | CASSLVGTSTDTQYF
TRBV27 | many | CASTPQGRGSGELFF
TRBV29-1 | many | CSVEDPPRYEQYF
TRBV16 | - | CASSQARGTEAFF
TRBV10-3 | many | CAISSGVGNQPQHF
TRBV3-1 | many | CASSPDGNQPQHF
TRBV2 | - | CASRGNRDRVPYNEQFF
TRBV2 | many | CASNRDGYSGANVLTF